This is a list of T cell receptor beta chains from one sample in a study of CD8 T cells in ankylosing spondylitis. TCRdb re-analysed the 5' RACE reads in MiXCR, keeping a single row per CDR3 protein. The table lists around 130,000 distinct CDR3 sequences, approximately 10% of them singletons. The source material was blood, either unsorted or a sorted T cell fraction (not recorded which). The receptors derive from a male donor with ankylosing spondylitis or in good health (not recorded which). Both conserved end residues are part of each CDR3. The D gene is left open where the match is weak. Expanded clones get a size class; other rows say once, few or many, or leave the size out.

>many|TRBJ1-6|TRBV20-1|TRBD1|14
TGCAGTGCCCCGATCGGGACAGGGGGTTCACCCCTCCACTTT
CSAPIGTGGSPLHF
>many|TRBJ2-1|TRBV7-3|TRBD1|16
TGTGCCAGCAGCTTGCGCTCCGGGACAGGGTACAGTGAGCAGTTCTTC
CASSLRSGTGYSEQFF
>many|TRBJ2-2|TRBV6-1|TRBD2|16
TGTGCCAGCAAGCCCACTAGCGGATGGAACACCGGGGAGCTGTTTTTT
CASKPTSGWNTGELFF
>-|TRBJ2-7|TRBV20-1|TRBD2|15
TGCAGTGCTAGAGATCGGCTAGCGGGAGTCTACGAGCAGTACTTC
CSARDRLAGVYEQYF
>-|TRBJ2-1|TRBV7-2|-|15
TGTGCCAGCAGCTTTACTATGAGCTCCTACAATGAGCAGTTCTTC
CASSFTMSSYNEQFF
>many|TRBJ2-7|TRBV5-1|-|14
TGCGCCAGCAGTTTGTCAGCGGTCTCCTACGAGCAGTACTTC
CASSLSAVSYEQYF
>many|TRBJ1-6|TRBV29-1|-|13
TGCAGCGTTCAACAGGAGATTAATTCACCCCTCCACTTT
CSVQQEINSPLHF
>-|TRBJ1-5|TRBV27|TRBD1|14
TGTGCCAGCAGTCCCTGGACAGGGGAAGGGTCCCAGCATTTT
CASSPWTGEGSQHF
>many|TRBJ2-3|TRBV7-3|TRBD2|16
TGTGCCAGCAGCACCATAGCGGGATCACGCACAGATACGCAGTATTTT
CASSTIAGSRTDTQYF
>-|TRBJ2-5|TRBV6-5|-|14
TGTGCCAGCAGTTTCGAGACAGGAGGGGAGACCCAGTACTTC
CASSFETGGETQYF
>few|TRBJ2-6|TRBV20-1|-|14
TGCAGTGCCTTTACAGGGACTGGGGCCAACGTCCTGACTTTC
CSAFTGTGANVLTF
>many|TRBJ1-1|TRBV9|TRBD1|18
TGTGCCAGCAGCGTTAGTCCCGGGACAGGGTGGATGAACACTGAAGCTTTCTTT
CASSVSPGTGWMNTEAFF
>few|TRBJ2-7|TRBV5-1|TRBD2|15
TGCGCCAGCAGCGAGACTAGCGGGAGTGTCCCCGAGCAGTACTTC
CASSETSGSVPEQYF
>many|TRBJ2-6|TRBV29-1|-|14
TGCAGCGTTGGGGACCCCTCTGGGGCCAACGTCCTGACTTTC
CSVGDPSGANVLTF
>many|TRBJ2-5|TRBV29-1|-|13
TGCAGCGTTGAAGCGGGGGCGCAAGAGACCCAGTACTTC
CSVEAGAQETQYF